This T cell receptor (beta chain) was obtained from a study of T cell responses to AZD1222 COVID-19 vaccine. The data were produced by immunoSEQ multiplex PCR, yet TCRdb's version contains in-frame clones alone and is incomplete. This table has about 120,000 clones, 75% to 85% appearing once. The CDR3 is 14 amino acids. Trimming left V 2 bases short and J 4 bases short, with 13 bases between. Germline CDR1 SGHRS, CDR2 YFSETQ. This sequence joins TRBV5-1 and TRBJ2-7, with TRBD2 as a possible D gene (6 bases). This TCR derives from an adult who received the AZD1222 COVID-19 vaccine. The sample consisted of peripheral blood, taken 28 days after the second AZD1222 dose. The chain's CDR3 is CASSLSSGIYEQYF. The CDR3, as DNA: TGCGCCAGCAGCTTAAGTAGCGGAATATACGAGCAGTACTTC.